This T cell receptor beta chain was observed in a study of T-cell memory formation after mild COVID-19. Study as a whole: TCR clusters mostly belonged to single donors. Study-level results: Most CD4+ clones that shrank were in CM and EM, while CD8+ ones turned up in EMRA.

TCRdb redid the calling of the 5' RACE reads with MiXCR, one entry per CDR3 protein. The sample yields 340,000 or so distinct CDR3 sequences, approximately 12% seen once. The germline gives CDR1 LNHDA, CDR2 SQIVND (reference sequence). The CDR3 is 16 amino acids. The V segment lost 4 bases and the J segment 8 bases; nucleotides outside the gene matches: 12. At least ten counts were recorded for this clonotype. The antigen is undetermined. The clonotype was recovered from a young man who had mild COVID-19 (a few samples of this study predate the infection). Cell type and time point are not known. This sequence joins TRBV19 and TRBJ2-1; 9 nucleotides agree with TRBD2. Sequencing was carried out using PBMCs or a T cell subset sorted from them (not recorded which). The CDR3 DNA is TGTGCCAGTAGTAGCCCGGGACTAGCTGCAGGGGATGAGCAGTTCTTC. Amino acid sequence: CASSSPGLAAGDEQFF.